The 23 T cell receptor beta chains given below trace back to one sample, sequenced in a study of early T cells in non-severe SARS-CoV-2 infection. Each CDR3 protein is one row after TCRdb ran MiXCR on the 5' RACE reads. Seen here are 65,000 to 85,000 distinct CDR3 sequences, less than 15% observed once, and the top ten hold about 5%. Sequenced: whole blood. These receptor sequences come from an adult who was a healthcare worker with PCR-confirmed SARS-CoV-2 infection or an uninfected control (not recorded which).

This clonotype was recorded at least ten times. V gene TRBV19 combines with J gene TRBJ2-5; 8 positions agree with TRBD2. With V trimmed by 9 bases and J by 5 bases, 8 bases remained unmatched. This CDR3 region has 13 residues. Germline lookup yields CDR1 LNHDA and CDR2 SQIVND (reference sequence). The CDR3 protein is CASARGRSETQYF. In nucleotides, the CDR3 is TGTGCCAGCGCCCGCGGGAGGTCGGAGACCCAGTACTTC.

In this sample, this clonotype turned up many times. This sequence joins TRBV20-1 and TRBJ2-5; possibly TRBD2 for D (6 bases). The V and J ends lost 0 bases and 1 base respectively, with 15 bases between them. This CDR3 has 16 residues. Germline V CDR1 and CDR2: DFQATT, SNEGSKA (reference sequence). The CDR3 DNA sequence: TGCAGTGCTAGAGATTGGGGTAGCGGACTCCAAGAGACCCAGTACTTC. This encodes CSARDWGSGLQETQYF.

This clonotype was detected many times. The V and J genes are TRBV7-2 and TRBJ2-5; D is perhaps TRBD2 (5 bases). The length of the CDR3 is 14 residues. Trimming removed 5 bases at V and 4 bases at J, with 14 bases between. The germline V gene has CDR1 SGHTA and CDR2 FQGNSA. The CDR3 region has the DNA TGTGCCAGCAGCCAAACTAGAGATTCAGAGACCCAGTACTTC. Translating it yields CASSQTRDSETQYF.

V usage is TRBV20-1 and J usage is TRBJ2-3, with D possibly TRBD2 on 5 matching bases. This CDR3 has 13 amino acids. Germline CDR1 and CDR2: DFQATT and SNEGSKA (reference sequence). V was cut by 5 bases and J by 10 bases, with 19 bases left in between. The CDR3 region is CSAVRTALNAQYF. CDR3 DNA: TGCAGTGCTGTAAGGACTGCCTTGAATGCGCAGTATTTT.

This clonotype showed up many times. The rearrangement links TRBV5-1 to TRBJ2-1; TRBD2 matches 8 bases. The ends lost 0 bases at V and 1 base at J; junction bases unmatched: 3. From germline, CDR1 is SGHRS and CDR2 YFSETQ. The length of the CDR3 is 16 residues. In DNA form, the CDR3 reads TGCGCCAGCAGCTTGGTACCGGGGGGGTCCTACAATGAGCAGTTCTTC. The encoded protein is CASSLVPGGSYNEQFF.

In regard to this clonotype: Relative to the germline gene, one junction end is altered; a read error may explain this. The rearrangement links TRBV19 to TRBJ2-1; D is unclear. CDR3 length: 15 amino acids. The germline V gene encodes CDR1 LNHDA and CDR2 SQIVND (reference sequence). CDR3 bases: TGTGCCAGTAGTATTGGTGTGGGCTCCGACAATGAGCAGTTCTTC. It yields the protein CASSIGVGSDNEQFF.

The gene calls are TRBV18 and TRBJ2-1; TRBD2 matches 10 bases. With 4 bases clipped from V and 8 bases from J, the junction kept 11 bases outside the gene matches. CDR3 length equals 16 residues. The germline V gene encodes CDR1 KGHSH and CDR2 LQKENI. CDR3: CASSLLSGGPSDEQFF. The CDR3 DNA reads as TGTGCCAGCTCACTACTTAGCGGGGGGCCCTCCGATGAGCAGTTCTTC. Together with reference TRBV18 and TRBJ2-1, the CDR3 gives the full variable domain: NAGVMQNPRHLVRRRGQEARLRCSPMKGHSHVYWYRQLPEEGLKFMVYLQKENIIDESGMPKERFSAEFPKEGPSILRIQQVVRGDSAAYFCASSLLSGGPSDEQFFGPGTRLTVL.

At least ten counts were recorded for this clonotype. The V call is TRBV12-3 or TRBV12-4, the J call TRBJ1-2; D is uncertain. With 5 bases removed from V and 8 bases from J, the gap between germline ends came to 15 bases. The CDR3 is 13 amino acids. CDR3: CASSHATGGGYTF. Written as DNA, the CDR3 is TGTGCCAGCAGTCACGCAACGGGAGGCGGCTACACCTTC.

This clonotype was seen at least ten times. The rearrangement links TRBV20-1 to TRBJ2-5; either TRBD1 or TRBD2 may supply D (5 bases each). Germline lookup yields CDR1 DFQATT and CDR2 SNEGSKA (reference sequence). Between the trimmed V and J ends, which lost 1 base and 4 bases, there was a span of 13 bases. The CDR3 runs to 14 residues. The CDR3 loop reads CSARVTGAGETQYF. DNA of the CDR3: TGCAGTGCTAGAGTAACCGGGGCAGGAGAGACCCAGTACTTC.

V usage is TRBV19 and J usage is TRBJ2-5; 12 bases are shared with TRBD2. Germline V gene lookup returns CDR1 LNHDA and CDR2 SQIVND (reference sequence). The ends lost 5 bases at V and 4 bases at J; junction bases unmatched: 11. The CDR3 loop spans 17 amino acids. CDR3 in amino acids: CASSPRLAGAQRETQYF. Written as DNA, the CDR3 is TGTGCCAGTAGTCCTAGACTAGCGGGGGCCCAGAGAGAGACCCAGTACTTC.

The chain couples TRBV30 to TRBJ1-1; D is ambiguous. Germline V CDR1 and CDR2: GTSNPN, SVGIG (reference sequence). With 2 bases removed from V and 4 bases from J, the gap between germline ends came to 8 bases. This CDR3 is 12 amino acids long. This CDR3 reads CAWSPVGTEAFF. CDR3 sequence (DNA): TGTGCCTGGAGTCCAGTTGGCACTGAAGCTTTCTTT.

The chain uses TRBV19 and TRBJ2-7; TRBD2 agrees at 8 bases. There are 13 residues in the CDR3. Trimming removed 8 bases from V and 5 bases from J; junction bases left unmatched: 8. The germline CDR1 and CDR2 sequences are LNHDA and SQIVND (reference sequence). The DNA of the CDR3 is TGTGCCAGTGGTGGCGGGGGGTTCAACGAGCAGTACTTC. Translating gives CASGGGGFNEQYF.

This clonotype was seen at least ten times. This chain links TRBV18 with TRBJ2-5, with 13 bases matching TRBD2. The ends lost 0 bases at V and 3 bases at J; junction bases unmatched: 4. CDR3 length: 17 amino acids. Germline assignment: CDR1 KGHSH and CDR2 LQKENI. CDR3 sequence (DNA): TGTGCCAGCTCACCACCTTATGGGACTAGCGGGAAAGAGACCCAGTACTTC. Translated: CASSPPYGTSGKETQYF.

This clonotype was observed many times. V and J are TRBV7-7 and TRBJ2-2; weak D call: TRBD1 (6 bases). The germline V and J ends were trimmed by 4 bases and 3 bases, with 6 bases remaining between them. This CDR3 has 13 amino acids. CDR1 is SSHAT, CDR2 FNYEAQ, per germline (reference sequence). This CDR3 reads CASSSGDTGELFF. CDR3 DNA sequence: TGTGCCAGCAGCTCAGGGGACACCGGGGAGCTGTTTTTT. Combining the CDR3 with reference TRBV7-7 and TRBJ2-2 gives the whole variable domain GAGVSQSPRYKVTKRGQDVTLRCDPISSHATLYWYQQALGQGPEFLTYFNYEAQPDKSGLPSDRFSAERPEGSISTLTIQRTEQRDSAMYRCASSSGDTGELFFGEGSRLTVL.

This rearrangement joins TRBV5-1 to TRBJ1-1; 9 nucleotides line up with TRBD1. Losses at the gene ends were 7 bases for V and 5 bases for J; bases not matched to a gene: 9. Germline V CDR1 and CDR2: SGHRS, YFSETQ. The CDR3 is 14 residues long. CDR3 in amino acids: CASSKLGQGTEAFF. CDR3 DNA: TGCGCCAGCTCAAAATTGGGACAGGGAACTGAAGCTTTCTTT. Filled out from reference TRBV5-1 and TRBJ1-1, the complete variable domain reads KAGVTQTPRYLIKTRGQQVTLSCSPISGHRSVSWYQQTPGQGLQFLFEYFSETQRNKGNFPGRFSGRQFSNSRSEMNVSTLELGDSALYLCASSKLGQGTEAFFGQGTRLTVV.

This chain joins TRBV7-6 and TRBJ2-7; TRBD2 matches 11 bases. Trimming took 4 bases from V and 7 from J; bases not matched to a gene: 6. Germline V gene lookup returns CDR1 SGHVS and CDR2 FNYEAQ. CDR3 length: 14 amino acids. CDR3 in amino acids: CASSSVTSGVEQYF. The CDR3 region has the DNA TGTGCCAGCAGCTCCGTGACTAGCGGGGTTGAGCAGTACTTC. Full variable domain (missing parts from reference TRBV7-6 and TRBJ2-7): GAGVSQSPRYKVTKRGQDVALRCDPISGHVSLYWYRQALGQGPEFLTYFNYEAQQDKSGLPNDRFSAERPEGSISTLTIQRTEQRDSAMYRCASSSVTSGVEQYFGPGTRLTVT.

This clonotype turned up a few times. CDR3 DNA: TGTGCCAGCAGCCCCGGACTAGACTCCTACGAGCAGTACTTC. Amino acids: CASSPGLDSYEQYF. This rearrangement joins TRBV9 to TRBJ2-7; 7 nucleotides match TRBD2. The CDR3 consists of 14 residues. V was clipped by 4 bases and J by 0 bases; unmatched bases: 4. The germline V gene encodes CDR1 SGDLS and CDR2 YYNGEE.

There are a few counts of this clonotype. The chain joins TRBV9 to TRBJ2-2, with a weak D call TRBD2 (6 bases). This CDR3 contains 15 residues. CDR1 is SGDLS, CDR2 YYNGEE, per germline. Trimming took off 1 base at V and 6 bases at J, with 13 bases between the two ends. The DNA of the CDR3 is TGTGCCAGCAGCGTATTATCGGGGGAGGCCGGGGAGCTGTTTTTT. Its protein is CASSVLSGEAGELFF.

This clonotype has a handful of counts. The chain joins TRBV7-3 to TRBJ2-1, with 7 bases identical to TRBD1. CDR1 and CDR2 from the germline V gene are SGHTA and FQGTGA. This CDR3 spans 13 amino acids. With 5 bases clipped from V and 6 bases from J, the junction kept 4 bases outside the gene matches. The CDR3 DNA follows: TGTGCCAGCAGCCCGGGACAGCTCAATGAGCAGTTCTTC. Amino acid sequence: CASSPGQLNEQFF. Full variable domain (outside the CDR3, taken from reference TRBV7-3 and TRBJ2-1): GAGVSQTPSNKVTEKGKYVELRCDPISGHTALYWYRQSLGQGPEFLIYFQGTGAADDSGLPNDRFFAVRPEGSVSTLKIQRTERGDSAVYLCASSPGQLNEQFFGPGTRLTVL.

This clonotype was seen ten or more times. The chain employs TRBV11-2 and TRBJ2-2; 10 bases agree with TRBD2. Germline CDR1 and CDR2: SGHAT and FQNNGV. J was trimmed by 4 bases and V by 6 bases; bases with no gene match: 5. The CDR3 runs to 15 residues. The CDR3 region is CASRSGLAITGELFF. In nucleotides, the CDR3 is TGTGCCAGCAGATCGGGACTAGCGATCACCGGGGAGCTGTTTTTT. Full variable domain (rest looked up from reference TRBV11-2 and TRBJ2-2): EAGVAQSPRYKIIEKRQSVAFWCNPISGHATLYWYQQILGQGPKLLIQFQNNGVVDDSQLPKDRFSAERLKGVDSTLKIQPAKLEDSAVYLCASRSGLAITGELFFGEGSRLTVL.

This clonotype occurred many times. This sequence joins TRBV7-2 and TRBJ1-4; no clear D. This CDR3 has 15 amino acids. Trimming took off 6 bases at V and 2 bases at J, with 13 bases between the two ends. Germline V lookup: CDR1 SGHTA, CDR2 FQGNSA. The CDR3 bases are TGTGCCAGCAGTTCGTATTTCGGGACTAATGAAAAACTGTTTTTT. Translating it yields CASSSYFGTNEKLFF. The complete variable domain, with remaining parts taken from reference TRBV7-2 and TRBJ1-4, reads GAGVSQSPSNKVTEKGKDVELRCDPISGHTALYWYRQSLGQGLEFLIYFQGNSAPDKSGLPSDRFSAERTGGSVSTLTIQRTQQEDSAVYLCASSSYFGTNEKLFFGSGTQLSVL.

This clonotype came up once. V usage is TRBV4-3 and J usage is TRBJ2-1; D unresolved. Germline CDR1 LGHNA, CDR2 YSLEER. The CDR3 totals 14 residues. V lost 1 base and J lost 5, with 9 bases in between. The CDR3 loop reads CASSQVESNNEQFF. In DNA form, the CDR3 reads TGCGCCAGCAGCCAAGTCGAGAGCAACAATGAGCAGTTCTTC.

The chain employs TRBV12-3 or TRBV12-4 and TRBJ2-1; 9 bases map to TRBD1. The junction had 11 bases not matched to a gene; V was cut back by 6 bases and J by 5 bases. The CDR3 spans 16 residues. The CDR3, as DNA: TGTGCCAGCAGCCCTATTACAGGGGGCCCAAACAATGAGCAGTTCTTC. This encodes CASSPITGGPNNEQFF.